A single sample is the source of the 27 T cell receptor beta chains below, sequenced in a study of blood T cells in healthy people across ages. Sample-barcoded 5' priming and a J-beta primer mix drove a second PCR of about 6 to 12 cycles. TCRdb reprocessed the 5' RACE reads with MiXCR, giving one entry per CDR3 protein. Here the sample spans 600,000 to 900,000 distinct CDR3 sequences, about a quarter being singletons. These data also formed part of another study, on T cells of mothers and their children.

Sequencing input: blood. The source is a boy aged 5-17 years in good health.

This chain joins TRBV5-8 and TRBJ2-7, with D unclear. Trimming stripped 3 bases from V and 2 bases from J, with 18 bases between. CDR1 is SGHTS, CDR2 YDEGEE, per germline. The CDR3 has 16 residues. The CDR3, as DNA: TGTGCCAGCAGCTCCCGAGGACCCGGGTTTACCTACGAGCAGTACTTC. Its translation is CASSSRGPGFTYEQYF.

This clonotype showed up just a few times. The chain couples TRBV28 to TRBJ2-5; 8 bases fit TRBD1. The J call may be in error: the DNA end matches TRBJ2-7 better. This CDR3 has 14 amino acids. CDR1 MDHEN and CDR2 SYDVKM come from the germline V gene. The CDR3: CASTYRTGLYEQYF. As DNA, the CDR3 is TGTGCCAGCACCTACCGGACAGGGCTCTACGAGCAGTACTTC.

The V and J genes are TRBV15 and TRBJ2-7; D is tentatively TRBD1 or TRBD2 (6 bases each). This CDR3 has 18 amino acids. Germline V gene data show CDR1 as LNHNV and CDR2 as YYDKDF (reference sequence). Deletions cut 0 bases from V and 0 bases from J, with 18 bases between. The CDR3 coding sequence is TGTGCCACCAGCAGAGATCTGGGAGGAACAGGGCGCTCCTACGAGCAGTACTTC. It codes for CATSRDLGGTGRSYEQYF.

In its sample, this clonotype was seen a few times. The chain joins TRBV2 to TRBJ2-5, with D possibly being TRBD1 or TRBD2 (6 bases each). Trimming removed 5 bases from V and 2 bases from J, with 12 bases in between. The length of the CDR3 is 14 residues. Germline CDR1 and CDR2: SNHLY and FYNNEI. The CDR3: CASSRLGGQETQYF. The CDR3 region has the DNA TGTGCCAGCAGTCGACTAGGGGGGCAAGAGACCCAGTACTTC.

This chain uses TRBV28 with TRBJ2-7; 10 bases align to TRBD2. Germline V gene lookup returns CDR1 MDHEN and CDR2 SYDVKM. The CDR3 contains 15 residues. With 1 base clipped from V and 7 bases from J, the junction kept 7 bases outside the gene matches. The CDR3 DNA is TGTGCCAGCAGTTTATTTCTGCTAGCGGGGGTGGAGCAGTACTTC. It codes for CASSLFLLAGVEQYF.

This clonotype was seen a handful of times. This chain joins TRBV10-3 and TRBJ2-5, with 7 positions matching TRBD2. CDR1 is ENHRY and CDR2 is SYGVKD in the germline V gene. There are 14 residues in the CDR3. After removal of 0 bases from V and 6 bases from J, the junction contained 4 bases not matched to a gene. The CDR3 DNA reads TGTGCCATCAGTGAGTCGACGGGGGGACAGACCCAGTACTTC. Protein product: CAISESTGGQTQYF.

The chain couples TRBV20-1 to TRBJ2-4; D is uncertain. V shed 1 base and J shed 4 bases, with 2 bases lying between them. In germline, CDR1 is DFQATT, CDR2 SNEGSKA (reference sequence). This CDR3 contains 11 residues. CDR3 residues: CSARVKNIQYF. The DNA of the CDR3 is TGCAGTGCTAGAGTTAAAAACATTCAGTACTTC.

The chain employs TRBV6-2 or TRBV6-3 and TRBJ2-1, with D possibly matching TRBD2 (6 bases). Germline-derived CDR1 and CDR2 are MNHEY and SVGEGT. Trimming left V 1 base short and J 4 bases short, with 11 bases between. This CDR3 is built from 15 residues. Here the CDR3 reads CASSYWRDTYNEQFF. Here the CDR3 DNA reads TGTGCCAGCAGTTACTGGCGGGATACATACAATGAGCAGTTCTTC.

This clonotype was counted only a few times. This chain uses TRBV7-8 with TRBJ2-7, with a tentative D call TRBD2 (6 bases). Per germline, CDR1 SGHVS and CDR2 FQNEAQ. This CDR3 has 14 amino acids. Between the trimmed V and J ends, which lost 5 bases and 2 bases, there was a span of 13 bases. Here the CDR3 reads CASSTPGETYEQYF. The CDR3 nucleotides are TGTGCCAGCAGCACCCCGGGAGAAACCTACGAGCAGTACTTC.

J is TRBJ2-7 and V is TRBV5-1; the D is unclear. Germline CDR1 reads SGHRS; CDR2 reads YFSETQ. The CDR3 runs 13 residues. Trimming cost V 5 bases and J 6 bases, with 15 bases left between them. The CDR3: CASRGGSISEQYF. CDR3 nucleotide sequence: TGCGCCAGCAGAGGTGGGTCTATCTCCGAGCAGTACTTC.

This chain joins TRBV25-1 and TRBJ2-7; 7 bases fit TRBD1. Germline CDR1 MGHDK, CDR2 SYGVNS. This CDR3 is 14 amino acids long. V gave up 8 bases and J gave up 2 bases; unmatched junction bases: 9. The CDR3 is CASAIGQGAYEQYF. DNA of the CDR3: TGTGCCAGCGCCATTGGGCAGGGGGCCTACGAGCAGTACTTC.

This clonotype was observed a handful of times. In DNA, the CDR3 is TGCGCCAGCAGCCAGAACAGGGTTTCCTACGAGCAGTACTTC. It encodes CASSQNRVSYEQYF. The V gene is TRBV4-1, the J gene TRBJ2-7, with a tentative D call TRBD1 (6 bases). The germline CDR1 and CDR2 sequences are MGHRA and YSYEKL. The CDR3 is made up of 14 amino acids. Trimming removed 3 bases at V and 1 base at J, with 10 bases between.

This chain connects TRBV12-3 or TRBV12-4 to TRBJ1-1; possibly TRBD1 for D (6 bases). The length of the CDR3 is 15 residues. Trimming took 2 bases from V and 0 from J, leaving 10 bases between them. Written as DNA, the CDR3 is TGTGCCAGCAGTTTAATGGGGGGCTTGAACACTGAAGCTTTCTTT. Translation gives CASSLMGGLNTEAFF.

This chain connects TRBV18 to TRBJ2-5; the D gene is possibly TRBD2 (6 bases). V lost 0 bases and J 4 bases, leaving 15 bases between the germline ends. Germline V gene sequence: CDR1 KGHSH, CDR2 LQKENI. The CDR3 is 16 residues long. As DNA, the CDR3 is TGTGCCAGCTCACCACCGGGGCGGGGCGCCCGAGAGACCCAGTACTTC. Amino acid sequence: CASSPPGRGARETQYF.

The chain recombines TRBV14 with TRBJ2-1, with D unclear. Between the trimmed V and J ends, which lost 0 bases and 10 bases, there was a span of 13 bases. Germline CDR1 and CDR2: SGHDN and FVKESK. The CDR3 spans 14 residues. CDR3 sequence reads: CASSQEYTAIEQFF. DNA for the CDR3: TGTGCCAGCAGCCAAGAATATACAGCTATAGAGCAGTTCTTC.

This clonotype was seen a handful of times. In nucleotides, the CDR3 is TGTGCCAGCAGTCGCCGGGACGGGGGCCCCACCCAGTACTTC. Amino acids: CASSRRDGGPTQYF. The chain recombines TRBV12-3 or TRBV12-4 with TRBJ2-5, with D perhaps being TRBD1 or TRBD2 (6 bases each). The CDR3 sequence is 14 residues long. V was pared by 5 bases and J by 8 bases, with 18 bases between.

The V call is TRBV6-1, the J call TRBJ2-3, with 7 positions matching TRBD2. This CDR3 has 17 residues. In germline, CDR1 is MNHNS, CDR2 SASEGT. Losses at the gene ends were 2 bases for V and 3 bases for J; bases not matched to a gene: 11. Here the CDR3 reads CASSEISWGGSTDTQYF. Written as DNA, the CDR3 is TGTGCCAGCAGTGAAATCTCATGGGGGGGATCAACAGATACGCAGTATTTT.

This clonotype was observed a few times. The chain combines TRBV2 with TRBJ2-7, with TRBD1 matching 11 bases. Germline V lookup: CDR1 SNHLY, CDR2 FYNNEI. The CDR3 totals 16 residues. Trimming removed 6 bases from V and 0 bases from J; junction bases left unmatched: 7. The CDR3 reads CASRSSGTGGSYEQYF. The CDR3 region has the DNA TGTGCCAGCAGATCATCCGGGACAGGGGGCTCCTACGAGCAGTACTTC.

This sequence joins TRBV3-1 and TRBJ2-1, with unresolved D. The CDR3 covers 13 residues. CDR1 LGHDT and CDR2 YNNKEL come from the germline V gene (reference sequence). Trimming took off 6 bases at V and 0 bases at J, with 6 bases between the two ends. The CDR3 loop reads CASRQSSYNEQFF. The DNA of the CDR3 is TGTGCCAGCAGGCAGAGCTCCTACAATGAGCAGTTCTTC.

This clonotype was found many times. V is TRBV10-3 and J is TRBJ2-5; D uncertain. Germline CDR1 ENHRY, CDR2 SYGVKD. The CDR3 contains 13 residues. V was trimmed by 3 bases and J by 3 bases, leaving 8 bases between them. Here the CDR3 reads CAISDYVKETQYF. The CDR3 DNA reads TGTGCCATCAGTGATTATGTTAAAGAGACCCAGTACTTC.

This clonotype was detected only a few times. The chain has TRBV2 and TRBJ2-1, with D perhaps matching TRBD2 (6 bases). The V gene's germline CDR1 is SNHLY and CDR2 FYNNEI. The CDR3 sequence is 14 residues long. Deletions cut 2 bases from V and 10 bases from J, with 15 bases between. CDR3 sequence: CASSEMGRGSEQFF. DNA for the CDR3: TGTGCCAGCAGTGAAATGGGACGGGGGTCGGAGCAGTTCTTC.

This clonotype has only a few counts. The V gene is TRBV6-6, the J gene TRBJ2-7, with 9 positions matching TRBD1. This CDR3 is built from 14 residues. Germline CDR1 is MNHNY and CDR2 is SVGAGI (reference sequence). Losses at the gene ends were 6 bases for V and 4 bases for J; bases not matched to a gene: 7. The CDR3 region has the DNA TGTGCCAGCAGACCACAGGGGGCGCATTACGAGCAGTACTTC. Protein sequence: CASRPQGAHYEQYF.

There are a few counts of this clonotype. This chain connects TRBV12-3 or TRBV12-4 to TRBJ2-7; D unresolved. This CDR3 region has 13 residues. Trimming removed 3 bases from V and 1 base from J, with 7 bases in between. CDR3 in DNA: TGTGCCAGCAGTTTCTCGAAATCCTACGAGCAGTACTTC. Its protein is CASSFSKSYEQYF.

The chain couples TRBV30 to TRBJ1-2, with a weak D call TRBD1 (6 bases). V lost 3 bases and J lost 7, with 12 bases in between. The CDR3 totals 12 residues. In germline, CDR1 is GTSNPN, CDR2 SVGIG (reference sequence). Here the CDR3 DNA reads TGTGCCTGGAGCGAGGGGGAGGGTGGCTACACCTTC. Encoded protein: CAWSEGEGGYTF. Full variable domain (missing parts from reference TRBV30 and TRBJ1-2): SQTIHQWPATLVQPVGSPLSLECTVEGTSNPNLYWYRQAAGRGLQLLFYSVGIGQISSEVPQNLSASRPQDRQFILSSKKLLLSDSGFYLCAWSEGEGGYTFGSGTRLTVV.

There are a few counts of this clonotype. The chain combines TRBV6-5 with TRBJ2-5; D is possibly TRBD2 (5 bases). Germline V CDR1 and CDR2: MNHEY, SVGAGI. The CDR3 sequence is 13 residues long. V was trimmed by 5 bases and J by 5 bases, leaving 12 bases between them. The DNA for the CDR3 is TGTGCCAGCAGTCCCTCGGGATGGGAGACCCAGTACTTC. Its protein product is CASSPSGWETQYF.

This clonotype was seen many times. V and J are TRBV12-3 or TRBV12-4 and TRBJ2-3; D remains ambiguous. V lost 6 bases and J 5 bases, leaving 6 bases between the germline ends. CDR3 length: 11 residues. For the CDR3, the DNA is TGTGCCAGCAGCTTAATAGATACGCAGTATTTT. Protein product: CASSLIDTQYF.

This chain joins TRBV29-1 and TRBJ2-5; 9 positions match TRBD1. There are 16 residues in the CDR3. Looked up from germline, CDR1 is SQVTM and CDR2 is ANQGSEA. Trimming cost V 3 bases and J 1 base; bases outside gene matches: 9. The CDR3 nucleotides read TGCAGCGTTGACGTTTGGGACAGGGATTTCCAAGAGACCCAGTACTTC. Translation: CSVDVWDRDFQETQYF.